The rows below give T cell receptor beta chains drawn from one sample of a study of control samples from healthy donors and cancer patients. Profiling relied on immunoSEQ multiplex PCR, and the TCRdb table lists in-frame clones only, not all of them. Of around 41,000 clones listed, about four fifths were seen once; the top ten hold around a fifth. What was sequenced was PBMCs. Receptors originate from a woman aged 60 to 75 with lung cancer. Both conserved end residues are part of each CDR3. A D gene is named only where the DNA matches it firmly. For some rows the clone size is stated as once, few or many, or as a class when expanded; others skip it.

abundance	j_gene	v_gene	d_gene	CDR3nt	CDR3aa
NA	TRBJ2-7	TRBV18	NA	TGTGCCAGCTCACCACAGTCGAACAGGGGGGGCGAGCAGTACTTC	CASSPQSNRGGEQYF
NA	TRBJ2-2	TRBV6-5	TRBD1	TGTGCCAGCAGTCCCGGACAGGGAAACACCGGGGAGCTGTTTTTT	CASSPGQGNTGELFF
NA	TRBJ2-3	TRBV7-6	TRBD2	TGTGCCAGCAGCTTAGGGACTAGCGGGGGGCGAACAGATACGCAGTATTTT	CASSLGTSGGRTDTQYF
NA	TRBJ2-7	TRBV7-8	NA	TGTGCCAGCAGCCCCAGAACCGCCTACGAGCAGTACTTC	CASSPRTAYEQYF
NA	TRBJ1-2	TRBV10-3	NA	TGTGCCATCAGTGAGTTTGAGGGGTATGGCTACACCTTC	CAISEFEGYGYTF
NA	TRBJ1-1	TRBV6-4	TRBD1	TGTGCCAGCAGAAGACAGGGTGATTCTATGAACACTGAAGCTTTCTTT	CASRRQGDSMNTEAFF
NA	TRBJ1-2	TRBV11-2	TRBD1	TGTGCCAGCAGCTCCCTTGACAGGGGAGTCGGCTACACCTTC	CASSSLDRGVGYTF
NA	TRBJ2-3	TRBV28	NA	TGTGCCAGCAGCCAAAATCCTGTTAATACGCAGTATTTT	CASSQNPVNTQYF
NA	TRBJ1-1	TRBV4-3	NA	TGCGCCAGCAGCCCCCGAGTCAACACTGAAGCTTTCTTT	CASSPRVNTEAFF
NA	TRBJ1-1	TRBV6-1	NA	TGTGCCAGCAGTGACCATACAACAGGGTACAACACTGAAGCTTTCTTT	CASSDHTTGYNTEAFF
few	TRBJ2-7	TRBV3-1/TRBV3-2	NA	TGTGCCAGCAGCCAGTCGTCCTACGAGCAGTACTTC	CASSQSSYEQYF
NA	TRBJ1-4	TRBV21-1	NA	TGTGCCAGCAGGGGACAAACCAAAAATGAAAAACTGTTTTTT	CASRGQTKNEKLFF
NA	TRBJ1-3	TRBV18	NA	TGTGCCAGCTCACCATCTGCTGGTGTGGGAAACACCATATATTTT	CASSPSAGVGNTIYF
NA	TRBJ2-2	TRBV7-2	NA	TGTGCCAGCAGCTACCGACTCAGGACCGCGAACACCGGGGAGCTGTTTTTT	CASSYRLRTANTGELFF
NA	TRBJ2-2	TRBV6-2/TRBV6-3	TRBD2	TGTGCCAGCAGTTTGGGAAGCGGGAGAGTGACCGGGGAGCTGTTTTTT	CASSLGSGRVTGELFF
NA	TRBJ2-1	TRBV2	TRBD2	TGTGCCAGCAGTGAACTAGCGGGGGGGCATGAGCAGTTCTTC	CASSELAGGHEQFF
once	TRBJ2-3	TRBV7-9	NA	TGTGCCAGCAGCTTAGTCGCGGCCCTTACGCAGTATTTT	CASSLVAALTQYF
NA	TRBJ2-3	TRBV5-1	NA	TGCGCCAGCAGTGAGAGGGAGGCAGATACGCAGTATTTT	CASSEREADTQYF
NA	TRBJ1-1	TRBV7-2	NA	TGTGCCAGCAGCCCTCGAGAGTTGAACACTGAAGCTTTCTTT	CASSPRELNTEAFF
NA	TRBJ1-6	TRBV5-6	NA	TGTGCCAGCAGCCGTCGTCGGACGGGTGGGTCACCCCTCCACTTT	CASSRRRTGGSPLHF
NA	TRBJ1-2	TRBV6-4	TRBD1	TGTGCCAGCAGTCCCGGAGGGGGCAACTCCTATGGCTACACCTTC	CASSPGGGNSYGYTF
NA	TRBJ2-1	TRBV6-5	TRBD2	TGTGCCAGCAGCCTCGGGGGGGGCTCCTACAATGAGCAGTTCTTC	CASSLGGGSYNEQFF
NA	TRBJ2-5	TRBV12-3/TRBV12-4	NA	TGTGCCAGCGGGAAAAGGGAGACCCAGTACTTC	CASGKRETQYF
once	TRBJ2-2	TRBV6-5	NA	TGTGCCAGCAGTTACTGGGGGGCCGACACCGGGGAGCTGTTTTTT	CASSYWGADTGELFF
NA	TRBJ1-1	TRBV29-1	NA	TGCAGCGTTGAAGTAGGTAGCCATTGGGGCGGAGAGAACACTGAAGCTTTCTTT	CSVEVGSHWGGENTEAFF
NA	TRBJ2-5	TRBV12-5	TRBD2	TGTGCTAGTGGTTTGGGACTAGCGGGGGGAGAGACCCAGTACTTC	CASGLGLAGGETQYF
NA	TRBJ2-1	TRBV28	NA	TGTGCCAGCAGTTTATCACCCCTCCGGCAGGGGCTATACAATGAGCAGTTCTTC	CASSLSPLRQGLYNEQFF
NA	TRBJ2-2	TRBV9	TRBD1	TGTGCCAGCAGCGTAGTCCAGGGGGATACCGGGGAGCTGTTTTTT	CASSVVQGDTGELFF
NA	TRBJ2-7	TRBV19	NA	TGTGCCAGTAAGACAGGCGCTAGCTCCTACGAGCAGTACTTC	CASKTGASSYEQYF
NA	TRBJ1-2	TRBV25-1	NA	TGTGCCAGCAGTGGGCGTTATGGCTACACCTTC	CASSGRYGYTF
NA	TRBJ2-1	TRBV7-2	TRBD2	TGTGCCAGCAGCCAGGGACTAGCGGGAGGAATCGATGAGCAGTTCTTC	CASSQGLAGGIDEQFF
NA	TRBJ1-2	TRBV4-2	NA	TGTGCCAGCAGCGAGGAATCGGGACGTGGCTACACCTTC	CASSEESGRGYTF
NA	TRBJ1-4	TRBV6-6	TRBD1	TGTGCCAGCAGTGAGCAGGGGGCAACTAATGAAAAACTGTTTTTT	CASSEQGATNEKLFF
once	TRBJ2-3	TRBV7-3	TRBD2	TGTGCCAGCAGCGACAGCGGGAAAGTATCAGATACGCAGTATTTT	CASSDSGKVSDTQYF
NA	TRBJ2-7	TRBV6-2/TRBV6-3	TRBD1	TGTGCCAGCAGTTACCTACCGACAGGGCCCTCCTACGAGCAGTACTTC	CASSYLPTGPSYEQYF
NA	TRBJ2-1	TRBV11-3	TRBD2	TGTGCCAGCAGCAAAGAAAGCGGGGGGAACTTTGTCAATGAGCAGTTCTTC	CASSKESGGNFVNEQFF
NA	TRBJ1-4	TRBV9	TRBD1	TGTGCCAGCAGCCCCTCGGGACAGGGGGCAAGAGAAAAACTGTTTTTT	CASSPSGQGAREKLFF
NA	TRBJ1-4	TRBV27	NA	TGTGCCAGCAGTCCCTCAATCGGCATTAATGAAAAACTGTTTTTT	CASSPSIGINEKLFF
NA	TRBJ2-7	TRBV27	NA	TGTGCCAGCAGTTTGGGGTTAGGCGGACGCTACGAGCAGTACTTC	CASSLGLGGRYEQYF
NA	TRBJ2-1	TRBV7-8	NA	TGTGCCAGCAGCTTAGGGTTCATTAAAGGACGGGAGCCATACAATGAGCAGTTCTTC	CASSLGFIKGREPYNEQFF
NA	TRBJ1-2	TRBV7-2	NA	TGTGCCAGCAGCTACAATGCTAACTATGGCTACACCTTC	CASSYNANYGYTF
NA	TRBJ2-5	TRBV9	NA	TGTGCCAGCAGCCAATATGGAGCGGCCCAAGAGACCCAGTACTTC	CASSQYGAAQETQYF
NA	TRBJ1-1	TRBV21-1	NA	TGTGGACTACAGGGGCATCGGGGGAACACTGAAGCTTTCTTT	CGLQGHRGNTEAFF
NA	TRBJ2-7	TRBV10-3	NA	TGTGCCATCGGAGCGCGGGGTGACGAGCAGTACTTC	CAIGARGDEQYF
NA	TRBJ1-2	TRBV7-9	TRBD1	TGTGCCATTACATCGGACAGGGCGTATGGCTACACCTTC	CAITSDRAYGYTF
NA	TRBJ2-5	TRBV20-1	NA	TGCAGTGCGACTCCACAAGAGACCCAGTACTTC	CSATPQETQYF